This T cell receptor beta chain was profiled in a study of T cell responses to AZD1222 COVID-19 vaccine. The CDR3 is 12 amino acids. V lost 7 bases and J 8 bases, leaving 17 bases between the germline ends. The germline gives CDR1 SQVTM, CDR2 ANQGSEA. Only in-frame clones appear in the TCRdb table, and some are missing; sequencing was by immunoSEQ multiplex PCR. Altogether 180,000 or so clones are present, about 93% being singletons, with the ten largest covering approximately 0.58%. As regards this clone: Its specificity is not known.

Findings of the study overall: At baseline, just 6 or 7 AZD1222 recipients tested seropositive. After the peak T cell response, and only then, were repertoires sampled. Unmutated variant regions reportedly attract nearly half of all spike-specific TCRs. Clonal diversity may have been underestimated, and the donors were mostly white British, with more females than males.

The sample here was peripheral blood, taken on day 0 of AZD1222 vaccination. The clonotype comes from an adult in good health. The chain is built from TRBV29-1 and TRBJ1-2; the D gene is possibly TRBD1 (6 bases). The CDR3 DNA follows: TGCAGCGGGATATCTTCAGGGGTCGGCTACACCTTC. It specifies CSGISSGVGYTF.